The present T cell receptor beta chain was sequenced within a study of CD8 T cells in Susac syndrome (dated by TCRdb to between 2019 and 2020). Some background on the complete study: The study used repertoire sequencing to test whether antigen drove CD8+ T cell activation and differentiation in Susac syndrome. Clonality of the CD8+ T cell repertoire was compared between roughly twelve healthy donors, approximately 14 Susac syndrome patients and roughly 15 multiple sclerosis patients.

From the cysteine through the phenylalanine, the CDR3 covers 12 amino acids. The read is trimmed to its CDR3 DNA, 36 bases read in frame from base 1. The germline V gene supplies CDR1 SQVTM and CDR2 ANQGSEA. V drops 5 bases and J drops 3 bases, leaving 8 bases in between. General conclusions and limits of the study: The number of individuals in the TCR sequencing and HLA analysis was recognized as being relatively small.

RNA was extracted using the RNeasy kit, and about 0.45 to 1 ug of the RNA was reverse transcribed with random hexamers. The immunoSEQ multiplex PCR assay, covering 54 Vbeta and 13 Jbeta segments, was used to amplify TCR beta CDR3 regions. To correct PCR amplification bias, a synthetic template baseline was used for both primer optimization and computational correction. The authors' pipeline ran thus. Reads were annotated to V, D and J genes per IMGT and analyzed with immunoSEQ Analyzer, keeping only productive sequences. To calculate clonality, Shannon entropy was normalized by log2 of the number of productive unique sequences and then subtracted from one. Public and private clones were assessed among the 100 most prevalent clones of each patient and control. Clones were defined as Susac-specific when absent from the healthy and MS cohorts, from about 970 published viral clones and from other ImmuneACCESS disease sequences. The public reads were reanalyzed by TCRdb: fastp trimming at Q25, MiXCR alignment, in-frame beta chains only. Each CDR3 protein gets just one entry, which takes the most common genes and DNA from the rows behind it. The V and J calls reflect TCRdb's pipeline rather than the authors' work. In all, the sample holds under 80,000 distinct CDR3 sequences, and roughly 95% of those were seen once. Together, the top ten hold 0.35% to 0.5% of the sample.

Peripheral blood CD8+ and CD4+ T cells from healthy donors, Susac syndrome patients and multiple sclerosis patients were profiled using high-throughput TCR beta sequencing. Treatment-naive patients with stable or active relapsing-remitting disease fulfilling revised McDonald criteria were used as multiple sclerosis controls. Bulk CD8+ and CD4+ T cells were purified by magnetic negative isolation, while CD8+ TEMRA cells were enriched using FACS. Blood was drawn into EDTA tubes, processed within 24 hours, and PBMCs were isolated by density gradient centrifugation. PBMCs intended for TCR sequencing were cryopreserved in liquid nitrogen and were subsequently thawed in a 37 degrees C water bath. Purity of sorted or isolated CD4+, CD8+ and CD8+ TEMRA cells was at least 90%. A word on this clonotype: No antigen is known for it. One base away there is no much larger clone; base qualities are not given.

Sequencing was done on a sample of CD8+ T cells from PBMCs. The sequence came from a human donor with multiple sclerosis. Here the chain combines TRBV29-1 and TRBJ2-1, with the D gene too uncertain to name. The CDR3 protein is CSVSADYNEQFF. The sequenced DNA: TGCAGCGTTTCGGCAGACTACAATGAGCAGTTCTTC.